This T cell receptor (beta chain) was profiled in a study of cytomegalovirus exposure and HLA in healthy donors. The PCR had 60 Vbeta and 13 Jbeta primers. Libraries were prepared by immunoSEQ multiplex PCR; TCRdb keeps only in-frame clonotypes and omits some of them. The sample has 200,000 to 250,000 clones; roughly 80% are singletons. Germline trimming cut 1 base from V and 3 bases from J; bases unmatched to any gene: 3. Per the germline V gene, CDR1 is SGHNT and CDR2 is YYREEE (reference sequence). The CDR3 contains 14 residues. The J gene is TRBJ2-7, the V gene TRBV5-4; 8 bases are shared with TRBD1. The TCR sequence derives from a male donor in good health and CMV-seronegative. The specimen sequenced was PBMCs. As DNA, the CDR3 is TGTGCCAGCAGCTTGTCAGGGGGCCACTACGAGCAGTACTTC. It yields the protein CASSLSGGHYEQYF.